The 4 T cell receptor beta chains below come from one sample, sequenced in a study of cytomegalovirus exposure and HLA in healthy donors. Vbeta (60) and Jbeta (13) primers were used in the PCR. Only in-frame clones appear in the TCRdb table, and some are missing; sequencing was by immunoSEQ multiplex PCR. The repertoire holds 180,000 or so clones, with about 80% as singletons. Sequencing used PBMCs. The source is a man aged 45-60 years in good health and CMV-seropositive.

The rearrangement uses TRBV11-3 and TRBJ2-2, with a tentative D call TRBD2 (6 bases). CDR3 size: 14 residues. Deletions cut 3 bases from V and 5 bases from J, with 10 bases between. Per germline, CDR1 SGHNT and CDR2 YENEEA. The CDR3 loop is CASSFAGTTGELFF. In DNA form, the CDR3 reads TGTGCCAGCAGCTTCGCGGGGACTACCGGGGAGCTGTTTTTT.

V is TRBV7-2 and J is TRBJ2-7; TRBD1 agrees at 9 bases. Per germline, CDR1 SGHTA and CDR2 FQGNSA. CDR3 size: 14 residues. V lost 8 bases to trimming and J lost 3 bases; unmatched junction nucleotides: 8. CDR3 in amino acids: CASAHPGQGYEQYF. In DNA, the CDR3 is TGTGCCAGCGCTCACCCGGGACAGGGCTACGAGCAGTACTTC.

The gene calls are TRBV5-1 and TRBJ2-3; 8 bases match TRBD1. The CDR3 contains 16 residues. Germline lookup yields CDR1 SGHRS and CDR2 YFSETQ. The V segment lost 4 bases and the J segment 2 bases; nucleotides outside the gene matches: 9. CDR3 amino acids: CASSDRQGLFTDTQYF. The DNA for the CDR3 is TGCGCCAGCAGCGATCGACAGGGGTTATTCACAGATACGCAGTATTTT.

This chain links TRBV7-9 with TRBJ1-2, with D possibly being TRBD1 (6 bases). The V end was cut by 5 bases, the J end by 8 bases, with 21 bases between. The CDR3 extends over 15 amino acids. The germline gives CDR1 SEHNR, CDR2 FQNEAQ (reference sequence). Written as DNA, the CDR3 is TGTGCCAGCAGCCAGGACGGACAGCCGGGGAACGGCTACACCTTC. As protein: CASSQDGQPGNGYTF.